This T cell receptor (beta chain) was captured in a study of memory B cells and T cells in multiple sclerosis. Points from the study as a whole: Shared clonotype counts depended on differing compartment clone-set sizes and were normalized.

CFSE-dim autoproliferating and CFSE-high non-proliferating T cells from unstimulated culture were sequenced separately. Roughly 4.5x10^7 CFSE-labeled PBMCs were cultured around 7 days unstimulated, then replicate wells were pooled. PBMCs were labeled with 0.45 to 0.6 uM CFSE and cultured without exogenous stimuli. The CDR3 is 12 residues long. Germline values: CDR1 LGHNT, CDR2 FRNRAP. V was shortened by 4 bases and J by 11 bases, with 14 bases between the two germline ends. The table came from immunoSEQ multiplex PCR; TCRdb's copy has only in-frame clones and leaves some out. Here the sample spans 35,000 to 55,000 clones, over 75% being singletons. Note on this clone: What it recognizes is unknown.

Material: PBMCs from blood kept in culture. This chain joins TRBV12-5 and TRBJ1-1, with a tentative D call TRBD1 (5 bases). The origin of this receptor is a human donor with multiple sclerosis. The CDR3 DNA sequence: TGTGCTAGTGGTTCCCAGGGTATGCGCGCTTTCTTT. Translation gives CASGSQGMRAFF.